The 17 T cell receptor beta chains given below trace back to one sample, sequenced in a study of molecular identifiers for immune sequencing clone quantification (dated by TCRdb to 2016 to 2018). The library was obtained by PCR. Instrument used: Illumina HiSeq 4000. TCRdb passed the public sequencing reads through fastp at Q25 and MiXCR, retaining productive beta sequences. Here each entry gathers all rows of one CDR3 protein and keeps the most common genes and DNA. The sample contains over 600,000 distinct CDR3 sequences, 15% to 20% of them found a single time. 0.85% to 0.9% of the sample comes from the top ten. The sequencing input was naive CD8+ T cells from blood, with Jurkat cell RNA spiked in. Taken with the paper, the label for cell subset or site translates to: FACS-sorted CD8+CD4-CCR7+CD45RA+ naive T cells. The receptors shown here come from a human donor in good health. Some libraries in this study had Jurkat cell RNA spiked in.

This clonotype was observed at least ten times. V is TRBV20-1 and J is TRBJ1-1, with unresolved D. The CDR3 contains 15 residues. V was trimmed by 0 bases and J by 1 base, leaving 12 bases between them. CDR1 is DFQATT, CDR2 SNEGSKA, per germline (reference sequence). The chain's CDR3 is CSARDLNGWNTEAFF. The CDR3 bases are TGCAGTGCTAGAGATCTAAATGGGTGGAACACTGAAGCTTTCTTT.

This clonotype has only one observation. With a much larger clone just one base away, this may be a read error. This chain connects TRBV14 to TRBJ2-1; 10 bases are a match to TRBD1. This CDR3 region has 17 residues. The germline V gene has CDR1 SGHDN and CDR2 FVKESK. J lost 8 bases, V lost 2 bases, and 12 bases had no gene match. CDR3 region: CASSQLMTGGAPHEQFF. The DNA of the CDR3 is TGTGCCAGCAGCCAATTAATGACAGGGGGCGCTCCCCATGAGCAGTTCTTC.

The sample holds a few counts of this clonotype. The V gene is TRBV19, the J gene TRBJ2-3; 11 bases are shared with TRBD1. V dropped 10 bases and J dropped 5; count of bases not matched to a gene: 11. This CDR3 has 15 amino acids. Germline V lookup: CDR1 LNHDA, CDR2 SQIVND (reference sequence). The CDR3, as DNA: TGTGCCACGAGCCCCGGACAGGGGGCGGAAGATACGCAGTATTTT. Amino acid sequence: CATSPGQGAEDTQYF. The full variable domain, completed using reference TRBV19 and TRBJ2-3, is DGGITQSPKYLFRKEGQNVTLSCEQNLNHDAMYWYRQDPGQGLRLIYYSQIVNDFQKGDIAEGYSVSREKKESFPLTVTSAQKNPTAFYLCATSPGQGAEDTQYFGPGTRLTVL.

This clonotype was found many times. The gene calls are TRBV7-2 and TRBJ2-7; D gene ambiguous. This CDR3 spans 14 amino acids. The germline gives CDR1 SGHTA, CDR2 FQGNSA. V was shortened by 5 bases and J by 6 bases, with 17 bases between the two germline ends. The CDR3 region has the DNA TGTGCCAGCAGCCCGGCCTCCGCGTACGCCGAGCAGTACTTC. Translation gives CASSPASAYAEQYF.

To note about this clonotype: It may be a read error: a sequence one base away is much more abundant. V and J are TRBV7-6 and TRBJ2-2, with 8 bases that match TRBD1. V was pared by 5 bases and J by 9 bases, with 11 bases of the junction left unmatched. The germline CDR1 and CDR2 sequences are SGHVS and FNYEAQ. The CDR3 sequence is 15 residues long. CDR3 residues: CASSPDREGSRELFF. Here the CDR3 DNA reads TGTGCCAGCAGCCCGGACAGGGAAGGATCCAGGGAGCTGTTTTTT.

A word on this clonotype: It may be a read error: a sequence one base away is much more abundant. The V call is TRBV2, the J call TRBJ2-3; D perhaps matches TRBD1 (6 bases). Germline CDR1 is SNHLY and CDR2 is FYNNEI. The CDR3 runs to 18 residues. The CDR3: CASSVLDRPSPSTDMQYF. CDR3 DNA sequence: TGTGCCAGCAGCGTTTTAGACAGGCCGTCGCCTAGCACAGATATGCAGTATTTT.

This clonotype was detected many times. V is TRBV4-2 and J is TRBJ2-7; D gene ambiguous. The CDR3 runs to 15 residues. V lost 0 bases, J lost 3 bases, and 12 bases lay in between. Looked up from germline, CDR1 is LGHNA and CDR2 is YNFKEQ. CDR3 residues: CASSQESRINYEQYF. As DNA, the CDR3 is TGTGCCAGCAGCCAAGAAAGCCGGATAAACTACGAGCAGTACTTC.

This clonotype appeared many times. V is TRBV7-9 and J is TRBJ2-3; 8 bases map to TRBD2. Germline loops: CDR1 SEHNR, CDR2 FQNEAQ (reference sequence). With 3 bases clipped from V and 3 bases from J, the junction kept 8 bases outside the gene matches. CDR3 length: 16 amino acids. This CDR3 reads CASSLGTGGLTDTQYF. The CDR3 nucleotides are TGTGCCAGCAGCTTGGGAACGGGGGGGTTGACAGATACGCAGTATTTT.

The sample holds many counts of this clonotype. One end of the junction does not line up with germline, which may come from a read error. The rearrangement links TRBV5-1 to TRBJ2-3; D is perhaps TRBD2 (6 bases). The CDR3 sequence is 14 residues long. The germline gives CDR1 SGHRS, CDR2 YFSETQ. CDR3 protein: CASSFTGGTDTQYF. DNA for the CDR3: TGTGCCAGCAGTTTCACAGGAGGGACAGATACGCAGTATTTT.

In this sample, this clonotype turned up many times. This CDR3 reads CASSLAYAGETQYF. Here the CDR3 DNA reads TGTGCCAGCAGCTTAGCTTACGCGGGAGAGACCCAGTACTTC. V gene TRBV7-9 combines with J gene TRBJ2-5; D might be TRBD2 (5 bases). Trimming took off 0 bases at V and 4 bases at J, with 9 bases between the two ends. Per the germline V gene, CDR1 is SEHNR and CDR2 is FQNEAQ (reference sequence). The CDR3 spans 14 residues.

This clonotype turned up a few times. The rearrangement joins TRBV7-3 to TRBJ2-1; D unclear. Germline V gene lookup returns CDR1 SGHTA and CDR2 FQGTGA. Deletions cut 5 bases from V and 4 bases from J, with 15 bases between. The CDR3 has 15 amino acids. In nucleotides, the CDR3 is TGTGCCAGCAGCCTCACAAGTTTGGGGTACAATGAGCAGTTCTTC. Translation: CASSLTSLGYNEQFF.

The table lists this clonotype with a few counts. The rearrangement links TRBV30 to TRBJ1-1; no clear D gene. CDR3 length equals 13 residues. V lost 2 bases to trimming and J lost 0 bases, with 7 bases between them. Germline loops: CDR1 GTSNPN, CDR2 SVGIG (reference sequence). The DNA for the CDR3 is TGTGCCTGGAGTCGGACGGTGAACACTGAAGCTTTCTTT. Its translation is CAWSRTVNTEAFF.

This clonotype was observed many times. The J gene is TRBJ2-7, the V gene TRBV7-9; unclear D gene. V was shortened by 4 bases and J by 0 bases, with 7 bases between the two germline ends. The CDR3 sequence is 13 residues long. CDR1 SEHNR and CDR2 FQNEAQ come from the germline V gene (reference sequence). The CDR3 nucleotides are TGTGCCAGCAGCTCTAGTAACTCCTACGAGCAGTACTTC. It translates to CASSSSNSYEQYF.

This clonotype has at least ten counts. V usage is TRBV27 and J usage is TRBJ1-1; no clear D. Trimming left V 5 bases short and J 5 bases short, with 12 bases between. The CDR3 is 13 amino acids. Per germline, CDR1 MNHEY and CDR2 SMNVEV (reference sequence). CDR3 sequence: CASSASDFTEAFF. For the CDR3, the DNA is TGTGCCAGCAGTGCTTCTGACTTTACTGAAGCTTTCTTT.

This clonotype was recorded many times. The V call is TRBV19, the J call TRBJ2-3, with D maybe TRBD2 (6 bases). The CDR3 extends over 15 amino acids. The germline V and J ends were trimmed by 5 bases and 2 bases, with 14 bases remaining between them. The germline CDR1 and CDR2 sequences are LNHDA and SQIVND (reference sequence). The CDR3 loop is CASSYSGGNTDTQYF. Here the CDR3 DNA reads TGTGCCAGTAGTTATAGCGGAGGGAACACAGATACGCAGTATTTT.

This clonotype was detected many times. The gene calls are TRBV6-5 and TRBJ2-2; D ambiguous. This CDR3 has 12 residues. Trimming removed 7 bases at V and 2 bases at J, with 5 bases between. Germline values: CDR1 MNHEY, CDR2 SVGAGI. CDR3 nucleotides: TGTGCCAGCAACGATAACACCGGGGAGCTGTTTTTT. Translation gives CASNDNTGELFF.

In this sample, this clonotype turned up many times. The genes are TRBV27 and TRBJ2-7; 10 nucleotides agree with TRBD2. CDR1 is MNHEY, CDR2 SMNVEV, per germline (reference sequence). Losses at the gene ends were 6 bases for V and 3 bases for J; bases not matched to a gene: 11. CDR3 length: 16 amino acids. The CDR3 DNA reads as TGTGCCAGCAGACACACCATACTAGCGGGAAGCTACGAGCAGTACTTC. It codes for CASRHTILAGSYEQYF.